This TCR beta chain was recovered during a study of Graves' ophthalmopathy and Graves' hyperthyroidism. From RNA, the CDR3 regions of TCR beta chains were amplified and sequenced. After a first-round RT-PCR with HTBI primers, a second-round multiplex PCR was run. TCRdb reprocessed the multiplex PCR reads via MiXCR and lists one record per CDR3 protein. The sample has 230,000 or so distinct CDR3 sequences; approximately 42% are singletons. Germline CDR1 reads SGHTA; CDR2 reads FQGNSA. V was pared by 6 bases and J by 3 bases, with 12 bases of the junction left unmatched. CDR3 size: 16 residues. This clonotype was recorded a few times.

Sequenced sample: peripheral blood. The V gene is TRBV7-2, the J gene TRBJ1-2; TRBD1 agrees at 8 bases. The clonotype comes from an adult man with Graves' ophthalmopathy. The CDR3 DNA reads TGTGCCAGCAGACGAATCGGACAGGGAGGAGACTATGGCTACACCTTC. Protein product: CASRRIGQGGDYGYTF.